This T cell receptor (beta chain) was obtained from a study of T cell responses to AZD1222 COVID-19 vaccine. Comments on this clone: Its antigen is currently unknown.

V lost 4 bases, J lost 1 base, and 5 bases lay in between. CDR3 length: 13 amino acids. Germline CDR1 and CDR2: SEHNR and FQNEAQ (reference sequence). Sequencing was performed with immunoSEQ multiplex PCR; in TCRdb, only in-frame clones are kept and a portion is missing. The table includes approximately 180,000 clones, 85% to 95% detected once. General study points: The repertoires were collected only after the peak T cell response. Nearly half of spike-specific TCRs reportedly go after variant regions that carry no mutations. With dominance at 160-218 and 743-854, vaccine-associated CD4 TCRs spanned spike. Only five or six AZD1222 recipients tested seropositive at baseline.

The clonotype was recovered from an adult in good health. The sequenced sample was peripheral blood, obtained on day 0 of AZD1222 vaccination. J is TRBJ1-5 and V is TRBV7-9, with unresolved D. CDR3 bases: TGTGCCAGCAGCTACCTCAGCAATCAGCCCCAGCATTTT. Translated, it gives CASSYLSNQPQHF.